This T cell receptor beta chain was found in a study of cytomegalovirus exposure and HLA in healthy donors. Study-wide results and caveats: Rarity marked most TCR sequences, yet some public TCRs occurred in many donors. Judged likely to be a sequencing artifact was a cluster of highly shared sequence variants.

The germline V and J ends were trimmed by 0 bases and 0 bases, with 10 bases remaining between them. Germline V gene data show CDR1 as MNHEY and CDR2 as SVGAGI. The CDR3 is 16 residues long. Points on this clone: Its specificity is unknown.

Both 60 Vbeta primers and 13 Jbeta primers went into the PCR. The repertoire was sequenced with immunoSEQ multiplex PCR; TCRdb's copy has only in-frame clones and lacks some. The sample shows about 200,000 clones, roughly three quarters of them seen only once. Sequencing was done on a sample of PBMCs. The clonotype comes from a male donor in good health and CMV-seropositive. The V gene is TRBV6-5, the J gene TRBJ2-3; D call uncertain. The CDR3 is CASSYSVQVSTDTQYF. Here the CDR3 DNA reads TGTGCCAGCAGTTACTCGGTGCAGGTTAGCACAGATACGCAGTATTTT.